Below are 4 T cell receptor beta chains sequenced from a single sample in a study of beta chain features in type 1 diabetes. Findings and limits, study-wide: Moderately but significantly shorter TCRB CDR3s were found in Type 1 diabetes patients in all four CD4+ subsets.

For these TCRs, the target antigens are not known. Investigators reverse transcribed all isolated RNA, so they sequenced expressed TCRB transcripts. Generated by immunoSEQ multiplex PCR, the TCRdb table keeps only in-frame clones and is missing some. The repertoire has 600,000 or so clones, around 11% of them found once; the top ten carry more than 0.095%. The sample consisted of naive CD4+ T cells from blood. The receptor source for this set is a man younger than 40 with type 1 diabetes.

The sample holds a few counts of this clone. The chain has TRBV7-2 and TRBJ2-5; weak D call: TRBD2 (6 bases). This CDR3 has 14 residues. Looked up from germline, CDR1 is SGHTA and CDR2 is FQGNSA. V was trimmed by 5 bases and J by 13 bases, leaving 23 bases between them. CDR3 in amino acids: CASSPAGLAGLRYF. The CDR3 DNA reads TGTGCCAGCAGCCCAGCGGGTCTGGCAGGACTACGGTACTTC.

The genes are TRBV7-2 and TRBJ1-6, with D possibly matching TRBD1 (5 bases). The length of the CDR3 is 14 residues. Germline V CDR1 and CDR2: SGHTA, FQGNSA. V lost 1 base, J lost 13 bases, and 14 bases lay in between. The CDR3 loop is CASSLGGTAEPLHF. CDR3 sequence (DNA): TGTGCCAGCAGCTTAGGGGGGACCGCGGAGCCCCTCCACTTT.

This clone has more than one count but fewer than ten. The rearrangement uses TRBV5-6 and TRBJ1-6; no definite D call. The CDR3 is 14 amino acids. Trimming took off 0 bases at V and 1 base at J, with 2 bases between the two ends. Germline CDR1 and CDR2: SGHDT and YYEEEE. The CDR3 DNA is TGTGCCAGCAGCTTGGGATCCTATAATTCACCCCTCCACTTT. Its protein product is CASSLGSYNSPLHF.

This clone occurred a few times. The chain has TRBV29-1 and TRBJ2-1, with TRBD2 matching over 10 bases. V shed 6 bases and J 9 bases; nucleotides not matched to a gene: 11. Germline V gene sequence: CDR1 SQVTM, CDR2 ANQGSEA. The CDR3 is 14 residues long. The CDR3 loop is CSVPAPSGGGEQFF. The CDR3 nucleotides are TGCAGCGTCCCTGCTCCTAGCGGGGGAGGTGAGCAGTTCTTC.